This TCR beta chain was sequenced in a study of T-cell memory formation after mild COVID-19. Of note for this clonotype: The antigen is undetermined.

MiXCR, applied by TCRdb to the 5' RACE reads, yields one record per CDR3 protein. The table lists 500,000 to 600,000 distinct CDR3 sequences, under 20% of them singletons, with more than 10% in the top ten. The CDR3 has 11 residues. V was trimmed by 5 bases and J by 6 bases, leaving 8 bases between them. Per the germline V gene, CDR1 is MGHDK and CDR2 is SYGVNS. Points from the study as a whole: Largely, contracting CD4+ clones fell within CM and EM, and contracting CD8+ clones within EMRA. Balance between CD4 and CD8 was seen in clones contracting day 15 to 85, and a CD4+ lean was seen in later expanders. Pre-infection memory harbored some responding clones, suggesting cross-reactive memory joined.

This receptor was obtained from an adult woman who had mild COVID-19 (a few samples of this study predate the infection). Cell type and time point are not known. The rearrangement joins TRBV25-1 to TRBJ2-7; tentatively, D is TRBD2 (6 bases). The sequencing input was PBMCs or a T cell subset sorted from them (not recorded which). CDR3 region: CASSQEGEQYF. The CDR3 nucleotides read TGTGCCAGCAGTCAGGAGGGCGAGCAGTACTTC.